The rows below give T cell receptor beta chains drawn from one sample of a study of T-cell memory formation after mild COVID-19. TCRdb itself ran the 5' RACE reads through MiXCR, one entry per CDR3 protein. The sample lists under 60,000 distinct CDR3 sequences; approximately 9.1% were seen once. The source material was PBMCs or a T cell subset sorted from them (not recorded which). The receptors stem from an adult woman who had mild COVID-19 (a few samples of this study predate the infection). Cell type and time point are not known. Each CDR3 is given with its conserved first and last residue. The D gene is left open where the match is weak. Clone sizes are given selectively: once, few, many, or a class where the clone is expanded.

j_call d_call clone_size cdr3_length v_call cdr3_aa cdr3_nt
TRBJ2-3 NA many 14 TRBV5-4 CASSLRTGTHTQYF TGTGCCAGCAGCTTGAGGACCGGGACCCATACGCAGTATTTT
TRBJ2-7 NA many 14 TRBV4-2 CASSQDLVDYEQYF TGTGCCAGCAGCCAAGATCTGGTTGACTACGAGCAGTACTTC
TRBJ2-1 NA many 20 TRBV7-9 CASSYSRQSTGVGSYNEQFF TGTGCCAGCAGCTACTCACGACAGAGCACCGGGGTGGGATCCTACAATGAGCAGTTCTTC
TRBJ1-3 NA NA 19 TRBV18 CASSPLPGQFHTSGNTIYF TGTGCCAGCTCACCACTGCCTGGACAGTTCCACACCTCTGGAAACACCATATATTTT
TRBJ2-5 TRBD1 NA 14 TRBV3-1 CASRLNTGDKTQYF TGTGCCAGCAGACTAAATACAGGGGACAAGACCCAGTACTTC
TRBJ1-1 NA many 20 TRBV7-2 CASSPWVPRTIKGRNTEAFF TGTGCCAGCAGCCCCTGGGTGCCCCGGACAATAAAAGGGAGAAACACTGAAGCTTTCTTT
TRBJ2-5 TRBD2 few 15 TRBV20-1 CSASVGTSEQETQYF TGCAGTGCTAGCGTTGGGACTAGCGAACAAGAGACCCAGTACTTC
TRBJ2-1 TRBD2 NA 17 TRBV6-4 CASSDSHGVAGVNEQFF TGTGCCAGCAGTGACTCCCACGGGGTAGCGGGAGTCAATGAGCAGTTCTTC
TRBJ2-5 NA many 14 TRBV20-1 CSAENPAIIRAQYF TGCAGTGCTGAAAACCCTGCCATCATCCGGGCCCAGTACTTC
TRBJ2-5 NA few 13 TRBV6-1 CASSEPGKETQYF TGTGCCAGCAGTGAACCAGGGAAAGAGACCCAGTACTTC
TRBJ2-1 TRBD2 many 15 TRBV29-1 CSVDPSGGDYNEQFF TGCAGCGTTGACCCTAGCGGGGGAGACTACAATGAGCAGTTCTTC
TRBJ2-3 NA few 12 TRBV29-1 CSTRTSTDTQYF TGCAGCACCAGGACTAGCACAGATACGCAGTATTTT
TRBJ2-3 TRBD1 many 14 TRBV18 CASSPGQGTDTQYF TGTGCCAGCTCACCAGGACAGGGTACAGATACGCAGTATTTT
TRBJ2-7 TRBD2 few 17 TRBV2 CASSDVPRTSGSYEQYF TGTGCCAGCAGTGACGTCCCGAGGACTAGCGGTAGCTACGAGCAGTACTTC
TRBJ2-3 NA NA 17 TRBV15 CATSRYGEARSTDTQYF TGTGCCACCAGCAGATACGGAGAGGCGAGAAGCACAGATACGCAGTATTTT
TRBJ1-2 TRBD1 few 14 TRBV5-4 CASTPDRAYYGYTF TGTGCCAGCACCCCGGACAGGGCATACTATGGCTACACCTTC
TRBJ1-1 NA many 15 TRBV6-6 CASSYSAGLNTEAFF TGTGCCAGCAGTTACTCGGCAGGGTTGAACACTGAAGCTTTCTTT
TRBJ1-1 TRBD1 few 13 TRBV3-1 CASSPTGRTEAFF TGTGCCAGCAGCCCGACAGGGCGCACTGAAGCTTTCTTT
TRBJ1-1 NA many 13 TRBV20-1 CSASEGANTEAFF TGCAGTGCTAGCGAGGGTGCGAACACTGAAGCTTTCTTT
TRBJ2-4 NA NA 17 TRBV11-2 CASSPRGGDIAKNIQYF TGTGCCAGCAGCCCCCGAGGCGGGGATATAGCCAAAAACATTCAGTACTTC
TRBJ2-1 NA many 15 TRBV12-5 CASGLVPGPPHEQFF TGTGCTAGTGGTTTGGTACCGGGGCCGCCCCATGAGCAGTTCTTC
TRBJ1-1 TRBD1 many 16 TRBV10-3 CAISATGGYRNTEAFF TGTGCCATCAGTGCGACAGGGGGCTATCGGAACACTGAAGCTTTCTTT
TRBJ2-1 NA many 16 TRBV4-2 CASSQEAGPFYNEQFF TGTGCCAGCAGCCAAGAGGCGGGGCCCTTCTACAATGAGCAGTTCTTC
TRBJ2-1 NA few 11 TRBV30 CAWSELNEQFF TGTGCCTGGAGTGAGTTAAATGAGCAGTTCTTC
TRBJ1-2 NA few 16 TRBV21-1 CASSKVTGEADYGYTF TGTGCCAGCAGCAAAGTGACAGGGGAGGCAGACTATGGCTACACCTTC
TRBJ1-5 NA few 13 TRBV24-1 CATSLQGNQPQHF TGTGCCACCAGTCTACAGGGAAATCAGCCCCAGCATTTT
TRBJ1-3 NA NA 15 TRBV12-3/TRBV12-4 CASSLAGGSGNTIYF TGTGCCAGCAGTTTAGCGGGGGGCTCTGGAAACACCATATATTTT
TRBJ2-7 NA few 13 TRBV12-3/TRBV12-4 CASRIQGLNEQYF TGTGCCAGCAGAATACAGGGATTGAACGAGCAGTACTTC
TRBJ2-6 TRBD1 NA 16 TRBV2 CASSPSTGSGANVLTF TGTGCCAGCAGCCCTTCGACAGGGTCTGGGGCCAACGTCCTGACTTTC
TRBJ1-2 NA NA 13 TRBV6-6 CASSLIGGGGYTF TGTGCCAGCAGTTTAATAGGGGGTGGAGGCTACACCTTC
TRBJ2-7 TRBD2 few 14 TRBV20-1 CSGLAGGGTYEQYF TGCAGTGGACTAGCGGGAGGCGGCACCTACGAGCAGTACTTC
TRBJ2-6 NA many 17 TRBV20-1 CSARDQQGRSGANVLTF TGCAGTGCTAGAGATCAACAGGGACGCTCTGGGGCCAACGTCCTGACTTTC
TRBJ2-7 TRBD2 NA 14 TRBV3-1 CASTRTSRLWEQYF TGTGCCAGCACCAGGACTAGCCGGTTGTGGGAGCAGTACTTC
TRBJ2-3 TRBD2 NA 17 TRBV6-2/TRBV6-3 CASSDWTSGPTTDTQYF TGTGCCAGCAGTGACTGGACTAGCGGACCAACAACAGATACGCAGTATTTT
TRBJ2-2 NA NA 15 TRBV5-1 CASSLQGTNTGELFF TGCGCCAGCAGCTTGCAGGGAACGAACACCGGGGAGCTGTTTTTT
TRBJ1-5 TRBD1 NA 15 TRBV12-3/TRBV12-4 CASNTQGVGSQPQHF TGTGCCAGCAACACACAGGGGGTGGGTAGTCAGCCCCAGCATTTT
TRBJ1-2 NA few 12 TRBV20-1 CSARPREYGYTF TGCAGTGCTAGACCCAGGGAGTATGGCTACACCTTC
TRBJ2-3 TRBD2 many 15 TRBV6-1 CASSSGLAGGDTQYF TGTGCCAGCAGCAGTGGACTAGCGGGAGGAGATACGCAGTATTTT
TRBJ1-2 NA NA 12 TRBV30 CAWSYQGNGYTF TGTGCCTGGAGTTATCAGGGGAATGGCTACACCTTC
TRBJ2-1 TRBD2 few 18 TRBV7-3 CASSLRPGRRGGIHEQFF TGTGCCAGCAGCTTAAGGCCCGGTCGGCGGGGGGGTATTCATGAGCAGTTCTTC
TRBJ2-1 NA many 14 TRBV20-1 CSASGGPVWEEQFF TGCAGTGCTAGCGGGGGGCCGGTTTGGGAGGAGCAGTTCTTC
TRBJ2-1 NA many 15 TRBV7-7 CASSPREGSYNEQFF TGTGCTAGCAGCCCGCGGGAAGGCTCCTACAATGAGCAGTTCTTC
TRBJ1-5 NA few 14 TRBV2 CASSENPTLKPQHF TGTGCCAGCAGTGAAAATCCCACACTAAAGCCCCAGCATTTT
TRBJ2-5 NA many 20 TRBV20-1 CSARGSGGATLRVIGETQYF TGCAGTGCTAGAGGCTCTGGGGGAGCGACCCTAAGAGTTATTGGCGAGACCCAGTACTTC
TRBJ2-1 TRBD2 few 15 TRBV11-3 CASSPELADYNEQFF TGTGCCAGCAGCCCCGAGCTAGCGGATTACAATGAGCAGTTCTTC
TRBJ1-1 TRBD1 few 15 TRBV20-1 CSARGQRQGATEAFF TGCAGTGCTAGAGGCCAAAGACAGGGGGCCACTGAAGCTTTCTTT
TRBJ2-1 TRBD2 NA 18 TRBV12-3/TRBV12-4 CASSLRDWGGPSYNEQFF TGTGCCAGCAGTTTAAGGGATTGGGGGGGACCCTCCTACAATGAGCAGTTCTTC
TRBJ2-7 NA few 12 TRBV12-3/TRBV12-4 CASSLMSYEQYF TGTGCCAGCAGTTTGATGAGTTACGAGCAGTACTTC
TRBJ2-4 NA many 15 TRBV19 CASSISGTAKNIQYF TGTGCCAGTTCAATTTCCGGGACAGCCAAAAACATTCAGTACTTC
TRBJ2-5 TRBD1 NA 15 TRBV5-1 CASSPWTGSQETQYF TGCGCCAGCAGCCCCTGGACAGGGTCCCAAGAGACCCAGTACTTC
TRBJ2-5 TRBD1 many 14 TRBV6-1 CASRGDSQKETQYF TGTGCCAGCAGGGGGGACAGTCAAAAAGAGACCCAGTACTTC
TRBJ2-5 TRBD2 few 14 TRBV24-1 CATSLSRGAETQYF TGTGCCACCAGTCTATCGCGGGGGGCAGAGACCCAGTACTTC
TRBJ2-1 TRBD2 many 16 TRBV4-1 CASSHSGGADSKRQFF TGCGCCAGCAGCCACAGCGGGGGGGCCGATTCTAAAAGGCAGTTCTTC
TRBJ2-2 TRBD2 NA 15 TRBV6-2/TRBV6-3 CASSAGQRETGELFF TGTGCCAGCAGTGCTGGCCAGCGGGAGACCGGGGAGCTGTTTTTT
TRBJ2-5 NA NA 18 TRBV4-2 CASSRIAARRALGETQYF TGTGCCAGCAGCCGGATTGCTGCGCGGAGGGCCCTCGGGGAGACCCAGTACTTC